This T cell receptor (beta chain) was documented in a study of Graves' ophthalmopathy and Graves' hyperthyroidism. Whole-study context: Peripheral blood sampling preceded any treatment and occurred at initial diagnosis.

Exclusion criteria comprised other autoimmune diseases, uncontrolled infections, pregnancy or lactation in patients. Patients were diagnosed from clinical symptoms, serum thyroxine, TRAb, thyroid ultrasound and orbital computed tomography. V was shortened by 0 bases and J by 7 bases, with 13 bases between the two germline ends. From germline, CDR1 is LNHNV and CDR2 YYDKDF (reference sequence). CDR3 length: 15 amino acids. RNA transcripts were the template, and TCR beta CDR3 regions were amplified from them. HTBI primers served in a first-round RT-PCR, which a second-round multiplex PCR followed. MiXCR, applied by TCRdb to the multiplex PCR reads, yields one record per CDR3 protein. The table records 200,000 to 250,000 distinct CDR3 sequences, 40% to 50% of them present only once. Study conclusions and caveats: The authors also found most expanded thyroid clonotypes above 0.001 frequency in blood.

With regard to this clonotype: Its antigen is still unknown.

The chain has TRBV15 and TRBJ1-5; D is ambiguous. The TCR comes from an adult man with Graves' ophthalmopathy. The specimen was peripheral blood. The CDR3 DNA sequence: TGTGCCACCAGCAGAGATTCGGGCTGGTGGCAGCCCCAGCATTTT. Its translation is CATSRDSGWWQPQHF.